One sample yielded the 21 T cell receptor beta chains listed below, sequenced in a study of CD8 T cells in ankylosing spondylitis. TCRdb called the 5' RACE reads again in MiXCR, with one record for every CDR3 protein. The sample consists of 200,000 to 250,000 distinct CDR3 sequences, around a tenth of them appearing once. The sequencing sample was made of blood, either unsorted or a sorted T cell fraction (not recorded which). The receptors stem from a male donor with ankylosing spondylitis or in good health (not recorded which).

V gene TRBV6-6 combines with J gene TRBJ2-1; D is unresolved. This CDR3 has 13 residues. V gave up 7 bases and J gave up 0 bases, with 7 bases separating them. Germline V gene lookup returns CDR1 MNHNY and CDR2 SVGAGI (reference sequence). CDR3 in DNA: TGTGCCAGCACTCGGAGCTCCTACAATGAGCAGTTCTTC. Translation gives CASTRSSYNEQFF.

V is TRBV11-3 and J is TRBJ2-1, with 12 nucleotides matching TRBD2. Trimming took 5 bases from V and 10 from J; bases not matched to a gene: 9. The CDR3 has 15 residues. Per the germline V gene, CDR1 is SGHNT and CDR2 is YENEEA. In DNA, the CDR3 is TGTGCCAGCAGCCGCAGGTCTCTAGCGGGAGGGGAGCAGTTCTTC. This codes for CASSRRSLAGGEQFF.

This clonotype was seen ten or more times. The chain has TRBV5-5 and TRBJ1-4; 7 nucleotides line up with TRBD1. V lost 7 bases, J lost 5 bases, and 8 bases stayed unmatched. The CDR3 loop spans 14 amino acids. CDR1 SGHKS and CDR2 YYEKEE come from the germline V gene (reference sequence). In DNA form, the CDR3 reads TGTGCCAGCCGGGTGACAGGGTCCAATGAAAAACTGTTTTTT. It yields the protein CASRVTGSNEKLFF.

The sample holds many counts of this clonotype. This rearrangement joins TRBV5-1 to TRBJ2-2; TRBD2 matches 12 bases. CDR3 size: 16 residues. V lost 3 bases and J lost 4; bases outside the gene matches: 4. In germline, CDR1 is SGHRS, CDR2 YFSETQ. CDR3 DNA: TGCGCCAGCAGCTCCCGACTAGCGGGGGCCACCGGGGAGCTGTTTTTT. It encodes CASSSRLAGATGELFF.

The CDR3 sequence is CASSERGQGGSVRNEQYF. The CDR3 coding sequence is TGTGCCAGCAGTGAAAGGGGGCAGGGGGGCTCAGTAAGGAACGAGCAGTACTTC. V usage is TRBV6-1 and J usage is TRBJ2-7; possibly TRBD1 for D (7 bases). Per germline, CDR1 MNHNS and CDR2 SASEGT. The V and J ends lost 2 bases and 5 bases respectively, with 25 bases between them. The CDR3 runs 18 residues.

This clonotype came up a few times. V usage is TRBV18 and J usage is TRBJ2-7; D is unresolved. CDR1 and CDR2 from the germline V gene are KGHSH and LQKENI. The CDR3 has 14 residues. The V end lost 3 bases, the J end lost 0 bases, and 9 bases lay between the germline ends. This chain's CDR3 is CASSPTMTSYEQYF. The DNA for the CDR3 is TGTGCCAGCTCACCGACAATGACCTCCTACGAGCAGTACTTC.

This clonotype was counted many times. The rearrangement joins TRBV12-3 or TRBV12-4 to TRBJ2-5, with a weak D call TRBD1 (6 bases). V was trimmed by 7 bases and J by 2 bases, leaving 17 bases between them. The CDR3 totals 15 residues. The CDR3 protein is CASKVDRTEQETQYF. The CDR3 DNA reads TGTGCCAGCAAAGTCGACAGGACAGAACAAGAGACCCAGTACTTC.

The table lists this clonotype with many counts. V usage is TRBV6-1 and J usage is TRBJ2-1, with D tentatively TRBD2 (6 bases). The length of the CDR3 is 14 residues. Trimming cost V 8 bases and J 5 bases, with 16 bases left between them. In germline, CDR1 is MNHNS, CDR2 SASEGT. CDR3 bases: TGTGCCAGCGAGGCTAGCGAAAGTCACAATGAGCAGTTCTTC. Translated: CASEASESHNEQFF.

Many counts were recorded for this clonotype. This chain links TRBV5-6 with TRBJ1-1; D remains unclear. The V end lost 2 bases, the J end lost 1 base, and 9 bases lay between the germline ends. The CDR3 loop spans 14 amino acids. CDR1 is SGHDT and CDR2 is YYEEEE in the germline V gene. CDR3: CASSLGVGNTEAFF. Written as DNA, the CDR3 is TGTGCCAGCAGCTTAGGCGTCGGGAACACTGAAGCTTTCTTT.

This clonotype was seen repeatedly, ten times or more. J is TRBJ2-7 and V is TRBV5-1; tentatively, D is TRBD2 (5 bases). The CDR3 totals 14 residues. Deletions cut 1 base from V and 0 bases from J, with 8 bases between. CDR1 is SGHRS, CDR2 YFSETQ, per germline. The CDR3 sequence: CASSLSGNSYEQYF. The CDR3 DNA sequence: TGCGCCAGCAGCTTGTCCGGGAACTCCTACGAGCAGTACTTC. The variable domain in full, completed from reference TRBV5-1 and TRBJ2-7, reads KAGVTQTPRYLIKTRGQQVTLSCSPISGHRSVSWYQQTPGQGLQFLFEYFSETQRNKGNFPGRFSGRQFSNSRSEMNVSTLELGDSALYLCASSLSGNSYEQYFGPGTRLTVT.

This clonotype was found many times. The rearrangement joins TRBV6-1 to TRBJ2-7, with a possible D match to TRBD2 (5 bases). The ends were cut back, 7 bases at V and 0 bases at J, with 16 bases in the middle. CDR3 length equals 15 residues. Germline CDR1 and CDR2: MNHNS and SASEGT. In DNA form, the CDR3 reads TGTGCCAGCACCCTCACCGGGCGGGTCTCCTACGAGCAGTACTTC. Translated: CASTLTGRVSYEQYF.

The chain carries TRBV27 and TRBJ2-1, with 9 bases matching TRBD2. CDR1 and CDR2 (germline): MNHEY, SMNVEV (reference sequence). V lost 8 bases to trimming and J lost 3 bases; unmatched junction nucleotides: 8. The CDR3 extends over 15 amino acids. The CDR3 reads CASHKLAGLYNEQFF. The CDR3, as DNA: TGTGCCAGCCACAAGCTAGCGGGGCTCTACAATGAGCAGTTCTTC.

In its sample, this clonotype was seen many times. This chain joins TRBV13 and TRBJ2-2; TRBD2 aligns across 9 bases. The J segment lost 5 bases and the V segment lost 5 bases, leaving 12 bases of the junction unmatched. The V gene's germline CDR1 is PRHDT and CDR2 FYEKMQ (reference sequence). This CDR3 spans 17 amino acids. In DNA form, the CDR3 reads TGTGCCAGCAGCCCAGGACTAGCGAGGATGGGGACCGGGGAGCTGTTTTTT. Translation: CASSPGLARMGTGELFF.

This clonotype was recorded many times. The chain employs TRBV20-1 and TRBJ2-7; 7 bases agree with TRBD1. Germline CDR1 reads DFQATT; CDR2 reads SNEGSKA (reference sequence). V lost 6 bases and J lost 2; bases outside the gene matches: 7. The CDR3 consists of 13 residues. CDR3 protein: CSAPRQGTYEQYF. DNA of the CDR3: TGCAGTGCACCGAGACAGGGAACCTACGAGCAGTACTTC.

In this sample, this clonotype turned up a few times. V and J are TRBV7-3 and TRBJ2-1, with 10 bases identical to TRBD2. J gave up 7 bases and V 4 bases, and 10 bases lay outside the gene matches. The CDR3 contains 16 residues. Germline lookup yields CDR1 SGHTA and CDR2 FQGTGA. As DNA, the CDR3 is TGTGCCAGCAGCTCCAGAGCGGGAGGGCCAAGAAATGAGCAGTTCTTC. It encodes CASSSRAGGPRNEQFF.

This clonotype was found many times. V gene TRBV12-3 or TRBV12-4 combines with J gene TRBJ2-1; no reliable D call. The CDR3 contains 13 residues. The V and J ends lost 2 bases and 7 bases respectively, with 9 bases between them. The CDR3 loop is CASSLPWSNEQFF. CDR3 nucleotide sequence: TGTGCCAGCAGTTTACCGTGGTCGAATGAGCAGTTCTTC.

This clonotype was seen repeatedly, ten times or more. The chain links TRBV5-1 to TRBJ2-1; 14 positions match TRBD2. V trimming: 2 bases; J trimming: 8 bases; junction bases outside the gene matches: 12. This CDR3 comprises 18 residues. Germline V gene sequence: CDR1 SGHRS, CDR2 YFSETQ. The CDR3 sequence is CASSFRTSGRTTFHEQFF. The CDR3 bases are TGCGCCAGCAGCTTTCGGACTAGCGGGAGGACTACTTTCCATGAGCAGTTCTTC.

This clonotype was seen many times. The chain employs TRBV7-3 and TRBJ2-3; possible D gene TRBD1, 5 bases. Trimming cost V 5 bases and J 0 bases, with 9 bases left between them. CDR1 and CDR2 from the germline V gene are SGHTA and FQGTGA. CDR3 size: 14 residues. CDR3 coding DNA: TGTGCCAGCAGCCCTGGACATAGCACAGATACGCAGTATTTT. Its protein is CASSPGHSTDTQYF.

This clonotype was seen many times. The chain links TRBV28 to TRBJ1-3; D not certain. Trimming stripped 3 bases from V and 0 bases from J, with 9 bases between. The germline gives CDR1 MDHEN, CDR2 SYDVKM. The CDR3 is made up of 15 amino acids. In nucleotides, the CDR3 is TGTGCCAGCAGTTTCGGCGGGAACTCTGGAAACACCATATATTTT. This gives the protein CASSFGGNSGNTIYF.

The table lists this clonotype with many counts. CDR3 in amino acids: CASSRGALGAQETQYF. In DNA form, the CDR3 reads TGCGCCAGCAGCCGGGGGGCACTGGGGGCCCAAGAGACCCAGTACTTC. V gene TRBV5-1 combines with J gene TRBJ2-5; perhaps TRBD2 as D (7 bases). The CDR3 consists of 16 residues. Per the germline V gene, CDR1 is SGHRS and CDR2 is YFSETQ. Trimming took 4 bases from V and 1 from J, leaving 17 bases between them.

The chain is built from TRBV28 and TRBJ1-5, with D perhaps matching TRBD1 (5 bases). V lost 4 bases and J lost 3, with 10 bases in between. The CDR3 contains 14 residues. Germline assignment: CDR1 MDHEN and CDR2 SYDVKM. The CDR3 region is CASSSGRVNQPQHF. The CDR3 DNA reads as TGTGCCAGCAGTTCGGGACGGGTCAATCAGCCCCAGCATTTT.